A selection of T cell receptor beta chains follows, all from one sample in a study of shared T cell receptors in the human thymus. This table comes from immunoSEQ multiplex PCR, and its TCRdb copy is limited to in-frame clones, with some not included. The table shows approximately 400,000 clones, with over 90% occurring only once. Sequences were obtained from thymocytes. Receptor source: a human donor. The conserved cysteine and the conserved F or W are not part of the CDR3 here. Clone size is shown for a subset of rows, as once, few, many or a class of expanded clone.

v_call	clone_size	j_call	cdr3_aa
TRBV9	-	TRBJ2-1	ASSVAGAGEQF
TRBV11-2	once	TRBJ2-7	ASSLAPSYEQY
TRBV7-9	-	TRBJ2-7	ASSLATSGRAQSYEQY
TRBV27	-	TRBJ2-7	ASSYPGTTLNEQY
TRBV27	-	TRBJ2-3	ASSPRGKPLLGADTQY
TRBV15	-	TRBJ2-5	ATSRDLREETQY
TRBV7-2	-	TRBJ2-2	ASSSPRTSRDSTGELF
TRBV27	-	TRBJ2-7	ASSKQGAYEQY
TRBV27	-	TRBJ1-1	ASRARQGPWNTEAF
TRBV28	-	TRBJ2-7	ASSSPVGAISYEQY
TRBV9	-	TRBJ1-5	ASSKDEDSNQPQH
TRBV7-9	-	TRBJ2-7	ASSPAWTSGSGEQY
TRBV19	-	TRBJ2-7	ASSDLWANYEQY
TRBV7-6	-	TRBJ2-7	ASSFRDRTYEQY
TRBV28	-	TRBJ2-1	ASSFGSPSSYNEQF
TRBV27	-	TRBJ1-4	ASSLFPGEVVGNEKLF
TRBV28	once	TRBJ1-1	ASSTTGDLPNTEAF
TRBV28	-	TRBJ1-2	ASRQNQKVRNYT
TRBV28	-	TRBJ2-7	ASSWTELAGEFYEQY
TRBV7-9	-	TRBJ2-5	ASSSETGEWKTQY
TRBV10-3	-	TRBJ2-7	AIKAEDSYEQY
TRBV4-3	-	TRBJ2-7	ASSRATGNSYEQY
TRBV6-4	-	TRBJ1-1	ASSEDLNTEAF
TRBV4-1	-	TRBJ2-3	ASSHTLVGSRYSTDTQY
TRBV30	few	TRBJ2-1	AWSDIAGEGDEQF
TRBV10-3	-	TRBJ2-1	AISESARDGHNEQF
TRBV7-2	-	TRBJ2-7	ASSLEGLPSYEQY
TRBV7-2	-	TRBJ1-5	ASSLKGDRGNRQPQH